This T cell receptor (beta chain) was captured by sequencing in a study of T cell changes during pregnancy in multiple sclerosis. V lost 5 bases, J lost 3 bases, and 7 bases stayed unmatched. Looked up from germline, CDR1 is PRHDT and CDR2 is FYEKMQ (reference sequence). This CDR3 contains 15 residues. Here immunoSEQ multiplex PCR was the method, and the copy in TCRdb shows in-frame clones only, minus some. The sample shows under 50,000 clones, 90% to 95% of them seen only once. Sequencing was performed on CD8+ T cells from peripheral blood mononuclear cells, taken in the first trimester of pregnancy. The V and J genes are TRBV13 and TRBJ1-1, with 9 bases lining up with TRBD1. This TCR derives from a female donor with multiple sclerosis, enrolled in a pregnancy study. The chain's CDR3 is CASSLTGGPDTEAFF. CDR3 DNA: TGTGCCAGCAGCCTCACAGGGGGCCCCGACACTGAAGCTTTCTTT. Filled out from reference TRBV13 and TRBJ1-1, the complete variable domain reads AAGVIQSPRHLIKEKRETATLKCYPIPRHDTVYWYQQGPGQDPQFLISFYEKMQSDKGSIPDRFSAQQFSDYHSELNMSSLELGDSALYFCASSLTGGPDTEAFFGQGTRLTVV.